This TCR beta chain was identified during a study of metastatic and nonmetastatic thyroid tumors. Overall study: Blood and tumor or nodule tissue repertoires from malignant and benign thyroid patients were compared. Study outcomes and limitations: As reported, TCR beta diversity in blood and tumor was significantly higher in malignant thyroid tumors than in benign nodules.

In germline, CDR1 is MNHNS, CDR2 SASEGT. V gave up 9 bases and J gave up 5 bases, with 14 bases separating them. This CDR3 comprises 13 residues. MiXCR was used by TCRdb to re-call the PCR reads. The sample lists around 61,000 clones; roughly 30% were seen once. This clone showed up just a few times. The antigen is undetermined. Prior to thyroid surgery, none of the patients had received any treatment. The sample comprised blood. This chain uses TRBV6-1 with TRBJ1-3, with TRBD1 as a possible D gene (5 bases). This TCR came from a female donor with papillary thyroid cancer or a benign thyroid nodule (not recorded which). Some clones in this sample may be carry-over from other donors' samples. CDR3 nucleotides: TGTGCCAGTCTCCCGGGACGAAGAAACACCATATATTTT. Translating it yields CASLPGRRNTIYF.